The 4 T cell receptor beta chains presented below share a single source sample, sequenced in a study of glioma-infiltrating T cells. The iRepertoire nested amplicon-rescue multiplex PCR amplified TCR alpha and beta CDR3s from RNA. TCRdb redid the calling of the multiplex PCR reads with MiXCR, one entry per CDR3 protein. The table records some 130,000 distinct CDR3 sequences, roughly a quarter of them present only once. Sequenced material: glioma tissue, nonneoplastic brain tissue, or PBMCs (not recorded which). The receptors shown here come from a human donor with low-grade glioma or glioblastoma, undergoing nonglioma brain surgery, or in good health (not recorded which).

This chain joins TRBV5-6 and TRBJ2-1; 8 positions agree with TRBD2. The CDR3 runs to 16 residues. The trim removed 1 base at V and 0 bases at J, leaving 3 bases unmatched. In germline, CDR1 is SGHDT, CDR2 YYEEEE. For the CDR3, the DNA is TGTGCCAGCAGCTTGACTAGCGGTCTCTCCTACAATGAGCAGTTCTTC. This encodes CASSLTSGLSYNEQFF.

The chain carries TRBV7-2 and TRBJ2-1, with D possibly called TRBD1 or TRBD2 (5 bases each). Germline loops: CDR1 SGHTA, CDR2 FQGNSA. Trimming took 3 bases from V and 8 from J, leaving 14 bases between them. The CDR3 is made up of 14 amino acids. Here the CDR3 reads CASSFGDPWDEQFF. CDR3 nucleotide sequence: TGTGCCAGCAGCTTTGGGGACCCCTGGGATGAGCAGTTCTTC. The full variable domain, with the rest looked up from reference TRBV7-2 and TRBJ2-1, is GAGVSQSPSNKVTEKGKDVELRCDPISGHTALYWYRQSLGQGLEFLIYFQGNSAPDKSGLPSDRFSAERTGGSVSTLTIQRTQQEDSAVYLCASSFGDPWDEQFFGPGTRLTVL.

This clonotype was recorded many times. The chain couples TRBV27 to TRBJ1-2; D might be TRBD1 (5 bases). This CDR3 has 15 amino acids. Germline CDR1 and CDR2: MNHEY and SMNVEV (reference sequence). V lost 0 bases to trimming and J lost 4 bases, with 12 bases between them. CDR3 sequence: CASSLSGGGTYGYTF. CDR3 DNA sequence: TGTGCCAGCAGTTTATCGGGTGGGGGAACCTATGGCTACACCTTC.

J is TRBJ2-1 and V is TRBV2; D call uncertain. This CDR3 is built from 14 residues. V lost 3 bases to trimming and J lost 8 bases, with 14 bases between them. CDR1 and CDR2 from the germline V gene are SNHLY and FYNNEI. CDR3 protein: CASSERGFSDEQFF. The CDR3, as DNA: TGTGCCAGCAGTGAGAGAGGCTTCAGCGATGAGCAGTTCTTC.